This record concerns one T cell receptor beta chain sequence. This clonotype occurred once. Its recognized antigen is unknown. No much larger clonotype is one base removed from it; base qualities were not supplied. One read offers little support. The sample comes from a study of T cells in Graves' hyperthyroidism and ophthalmopathy (dated by TCRdb to about 2019). Describing the broader study: Peripheral blood was collected at initial diagnosis, before any treatment. TCR V-J signatures able to tell the groups apart were searched for in a discovery cohort of around 95 patients, of whom more than 40 had Graves' ophthalmopathy and around 58 had stable Graves' hyperthyroidism. Whether ophthalmopathy could be predicted prospectively was tested in an independent validation cohort made up of about 18 hyperthyroidism patients plus 17 patients who later progressed to ophthalmopathy. For training and testing, the roughly 93 patients in the discovery cohort were randomly divided in a 7:3 ratio. Thyroid tissue and blood T-cell repertoires from six or seven Graves' hyperthyroidism patients were also compared in the study. After blood sampling, hyperthyroidism patients were treated with methimazole at a starting dose of 30 mg daily, and ophthalmopathy patients were treated with high-dose intravenous methylprednisolone. According to the paper, TCR Vbeta CDR3 sequencing was carried out on over 130 peripheral blood samples, which came from about 45 ophthalmopathy, about 75 hyperthyroidism and around 17 progressor patients.

Graves' hyperthyroidism was defined as stable when no progression to ophthalmopathy occurred over 18 months of follow-up. Hyperthyroidism patients were newly diagnosed, had a disease duration of under 2 months, and were aged 18 to 65 years. Any patient with an uncontrolled infection, another autoimmune disease, pregnancy or lactation was excluded. Clinical symptoms, serum thyroxine and TRAb, thyroid ultrasound, and orbital computed tomography formed the basis for the diagnoses. PBMCs were isolated from around 10 ml of fresh peripheral blood by Ficoll-Paque density gradient centrifugation. Total RNA was extracted with Trizol reagent, and quality was checked on an Agilent 2100 Bioanalyzer. Points the paper makes about the study in general: Blood samples also contained most of the expanded thyroid clonotypes (frequency above 0.001), which suggests that blood repertoires may reflect thyroid immune responses. In validation, progression to ophthalmopathy was predicted by the model with 70% to 71% sensitivity and about 72% specificity, a median of approximately 6.5 months before onset. In cross-validation, a model built on a 13 V-J signature told ophthalmopathy apart from stable hyperthyroidism with under 90% sensitivity and about 81% specificity, and in testing the same model reached 80%/75%. No statistical method was used to fix the sample size in advance, and group allocation was not hidden from the investigators.

Amplification of TCR beta CDR3 regions was carried out from RNA transcripts. The first round of RT-PCR for the TCR CDR3 was performed with the HTBI primer set and the Qiagen OneStep RT-PCR kit. A second multiplex PCR round built the libraries, followed by size selection and purification. The libraries were sequenced on an Illumina HiSeq2000 using paired-end 100 bp reads. The study's own analysis went as follows. SOAPnuke was used to process the raw data, throwing out any read that contained adapters or uncalled bases, had a mean Phred below 15, or lacked an exact constant-primer or identifier match. COPE v1.2.5 was used to merge high-quality paired reads, and clonotypes were defined as unique nucleotide sequences. MiTCR v1.1 was used to align clonotypes to the IMGT TRBV, TRBD and TRBJ reference segments. Only V-J combinations with frequency above 0.0001, covering 99.2% of repertoires, were analysed. A TCS score was defined as the ratio of F50 (clonal expansion) to E x V (chaos), with BLOSUM62-based TCRdist applied between CDR3 peptides within each V-J. Welch's t-statistics and random forest reduced roughly 530 V-J features to 10 to 15, which were used in a naive Bayes classifier (R e1071). The public reads were run again by TCRdb, first through fastp at Q25 and then through MiXCR, and only productive beta chains were kept. For every CDR3 protein sequence, its rows merge into one entry that carries the most common genes and DNA. TCRdb, rather than the study authors, made the V and J calls. The sample profile shows about 500,000 distinct CDR3 sequences; 13% to 15% of them were found once. The ten largest make up 15% to 20% of the sample.

Looking up the germline V gene yields CDR1 MGHRA and CDR2 YSYEKL. From its cysteine to its phenylalanine, the CDR3 spans 15 amino acids. Solely the CDR3 DNA is kept, with 45 bases framed from the first base. The junction carries 15 bases between V and J, which are trimmed by 1 base and 6 bases respectively. Material for sequencing was blood. The TCR sequence derives from a woman in her late teens or twenties with Graves' hyperthyroidism. The sequence joins TRBV4-1 to TRBJ1-2, with TRBD1 as a weak D call on 5 bases. The nucleotides read TGCGCCAGCAGCCAAGGTCAGGGTGGCCGTGATGGCTACACCTTC. Its protein is CASSQGQGGRDGYTF.